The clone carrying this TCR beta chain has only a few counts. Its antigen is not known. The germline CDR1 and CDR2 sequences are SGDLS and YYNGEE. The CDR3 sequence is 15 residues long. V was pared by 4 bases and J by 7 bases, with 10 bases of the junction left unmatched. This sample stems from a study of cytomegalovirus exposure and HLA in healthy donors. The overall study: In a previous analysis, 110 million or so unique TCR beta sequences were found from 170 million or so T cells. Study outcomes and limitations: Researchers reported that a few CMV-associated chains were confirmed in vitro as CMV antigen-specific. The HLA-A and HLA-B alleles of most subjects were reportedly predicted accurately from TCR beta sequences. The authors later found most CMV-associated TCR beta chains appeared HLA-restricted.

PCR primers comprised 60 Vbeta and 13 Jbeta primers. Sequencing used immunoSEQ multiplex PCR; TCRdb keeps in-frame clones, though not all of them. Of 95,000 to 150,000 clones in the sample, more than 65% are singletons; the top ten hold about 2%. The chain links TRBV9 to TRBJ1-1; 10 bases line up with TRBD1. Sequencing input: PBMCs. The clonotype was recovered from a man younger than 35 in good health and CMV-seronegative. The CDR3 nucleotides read TGTGCCAGCAGCTATAGGGACAGGGGTTTGGGTGAAGCTTTCTTT. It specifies CASSYRDRGLGEAFF.